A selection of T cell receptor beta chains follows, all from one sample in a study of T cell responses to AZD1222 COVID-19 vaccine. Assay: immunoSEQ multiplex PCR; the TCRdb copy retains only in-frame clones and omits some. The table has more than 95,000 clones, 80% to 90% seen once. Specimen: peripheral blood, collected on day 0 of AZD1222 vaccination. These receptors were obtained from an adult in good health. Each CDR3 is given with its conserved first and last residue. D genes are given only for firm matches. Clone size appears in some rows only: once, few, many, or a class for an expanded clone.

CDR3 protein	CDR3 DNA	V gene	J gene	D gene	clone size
CASSRTSGRSGLRSNEQFF	TGTGCCAGCAGCCGGACTAGCGGGAGATCTGGTTTGCGGAGCAATGAGCAGTTCTTC	TRBV3-1/TRBV3-2	TRBJ2-1	TRBD2	-
CASSGDSGFPSQYF	TGTGCCAGTAGTGGGGATAGCGGGTTCCCCTCGCAGTATTTT	TRBV19	TRBJ2-3	TRBD2	-
CASSVGQGVRGTEAFF	TGTGCCAGCAGCGTAGGACAGGGGGTCCGGGGTACTGAAGCTTTCTTT	TRBV9	TRBJ1-1	TRBD1	-
CASSQGQEGEAFF	TGTGCCAGCAGCCAGGGACAGGAGGGTGAAGCTTTCTTT	TRBV7-4	TRBJ1-1	TRBD1	-
CASSKRPGQVNTEAFF	TGTGCCAGTAGTAAACGTCCGGGACAGGTGAACACTGAAGCTTTCTTT	TRBV19	TRBJ1-1	TRBD1	-
CASSESPGPLSGANVLTF	TGTGCCAGCAGTGAAAGCCCGGGACCGCTCTCTGGGGCCAACGTCCTGACTTTC	TRBV2	TRBJ2-6	-	once
CASSLARDWQRPIAYEQYF	TGTGCCAGCAGCTTGGCCCGGGACTGGCAAAGACCGATAGCCTACGAGCAGTACTTC	TRBV5-6	TRBJ2-7	-	-
CASALGWGSSDEQFF	TGTGCTAGTGCCCTCGGATGGGGATCATCGGATGAGCAGTTCTTC	TRBV12-5	TRBJ2-1	-	-
CASSSPPGSGRTGELFF	TGTGCCAGCAGCAGCCCTCCGGGTAGCGGGAGGACCGGGGAGCTGTTTTTT	TRBV7-3	TRBJ2-2	TRBD2	once
CASSQYRDGNTIYF	TGTGCCAGCAGTCAGTACAGGGATGGAAACACCATATATTTT	TRBV2	TRBJ1-3	-	-
CASSPSGLPGNTIYF	TGTGCCAGCAGCCCCTCGGGGCTACCTGGAAACACCATATATTTT	TRBV3-1/TRBV3-2	TRBJ1-3	-	-
CASSEPGWEQYF	TGTGCCAGCAGTGAACCGGGGTGGGAGCAGTACTTC	TRBV2	TRBJ2-7	-	-
CASSFRLAGNNEQFF	TGTGCCAGCAGTTTTCGACTAGCGGGAAACAATGAGCAGTTCTTC	TRBV27	TRBJ2-1	TRBD2	once
CASRGQLNEKLFF	TGTGCCAGCCGGGGACAGCTTAATGAAAAACTGTTTTTT	TRBV6-5	TRBJ1-4	TRBD1	once
CASSPLGASASYNEQFF	TGTGCCAGCAGCCCCCTCGGCGCATCCGCCTCCTACAATGAGCAGTTCTTC	TRBV5-8	TRBJ2-1	-	-
CASSAMGLAGGTDTQYF	TGTGCCAGCAGCGCGATGGGACTAGCGGGAGGCACAGATACGCAGTATTTT	TRBV9	TRBJ2-3	TRBD2	-
CASSNGVGEQYF	TGTGCCAGCAGCAACGGGGTCGGCGAGCAGTACTTC	TRBV21-1	TRBJ2-7	-	-
CASTLKGDRPPYEQYF	TGTGCCAGCACCCTAAAGGGGGACAGGCCCCCCTACGAGCAGTACTTC	TRBV11-2	TRBJ2-7	TRBD1	once